The rows below give T cell receptor beta chains drawn from one sample of a study of radiation and T cells in renal cell carcinoma. The protocol was immunoSEQ multiplex PCR, while the TCRdb copy is restricted to in-frame clones and leaves out a portion. The table has around 94,000 clones, approximately 86% seen once. The sample here was blood, taken from a patient whose treatment included radiotherapy and nephrectomy. All receptors come from a man aged 45-65 years with renal cell carcinoma. Both conserved end residues are part of each CDR3. Not every row has a clone size; where given, it reads once, few, many or a size class.

-,TRBV2,CASSEQGLLETQYF
few,TRBV6-4,CASSAGQVNTEAFF
-,TRBV7-6,CASSFMADYGYTF
once,TRBV28,CASSSPGLAGGYEQYF
-,TRBV6-1,CASSDPRSGFETGELFF
-,TRBV6-5,CASSQALHGNEQFF
once,TRBV5-1,CASSLWSSGSSNEQFF
-,TRBV6-6,CATSPGGNTIYF
-,TRBV5-1,CASSSGFEGEPLHF
-,TRBV19,CASSPFGRSGNTIYF
-,TRBV4-3,CASSQAGGKSYNEQFF
-,TRBV5-5,CASSLLGTSIGSEQYF
medium-sized,TRBV2,CASSVGEAFF
-,TRBV9,CASSPTSGTTDTQYF
once,TRBV27,CASGLATYNEQFF
-,TRBV5-6,CASSWMTSGRDNEQFF
-,TRBV7-6,CASSLSGFTGELFF
-,TRBV4-1,CASSYRGDPSYEQYF
-,TRBV7-2,CASSLSFRTDTQYF
-,TRBV9,CASKPGGTANTGELFF
-,TRBV5-1,CASSLGGIESDTQYF
-,TRBV2,CASSYRGYEQYF
-,TRBV10-1,CASSDQGSGTYEQYF
-,TRBV5-1,CASSFTGVTEAFF
-,TRBV2,CASSPAEVTVYGYTF
-,TRBV18,CASSPLVSRDRVSGELFF
-,TRBV27,CASRKSGRHHTGELFF
-,TRBV5-1,CASTDQGAAEQYF
-,TRBV29-1,CSVGLASGGGIQYF
-,TRBV19,CATNSIRATQPYYGYTF
-,TRBV15,CATSRGGAYEKLFF
-,TRBV6-5,CASSYSGTAYYEQYF
-,TRBV2,CASTMQGRTGELFF
once,TRBV18,CASSPTGTTNYGYTF
-,TRBV27,CASSRNSGGRADTQYF
few,TRBV11-1,CASSLAVEGELFF
once,TRBV5-6,CASSLAPGQGPEQYF
-,TRBV4-1,CASSQGLAGPKGGTQYF
-,TRBV7-8,CASSMGPKVSEQFF
once,TRBV11-1,CASSPQGPAYGYTF
-,TRBV19,CASSVTGSHEQFF
-,TRBV27,CASTSGYIEGGPVGVGTGELFF